This T cell receptor beta chain derives from a study of blood T cell repertoires in COVID-19. Study information: COVID-19 samples from acute and convalescent phases originated in the United States, Italy and Spain.

With V trimmed by 0 bases and J by 7 bases, 8 bases remained unmatched. Germline CDR1 reads SGDLS; CDR2 reads YYNGEE. The CDR3 totals 15 residues. The data were produced by immunoSEQ multiplex PCR, yet TCRdb's version contains in-frame clones alone and is incomplete. The data show roughly 160,000 clones, 84% seen once. The chain couples TRBV9 to TRBJ2-7, with TRBD2 matching 9 bases. The TCR was taken from a woman of 80 years or more with COVID-19, enrolled during active disease. The sample taken for sequencing was peripheral blood. The CDR3 reads CASSVDPSGMGEQYF. CDR3 coding DNA: TGTGCCAGCAGCGTAGACCCTAGCGGGATGGGGGAGCAGTACTTC.